Listed below are T cell receptor beta chains from one sample, sequenced in a study of T cells in tuberculosis. Method: immunoSEQ multiplex PCR; TCRdb's copy keeps in-frame clones and lacks some. The data show about 49,000 clones, with about 95% seen just once and 1.4% to 1.5% held by the top ten. Sequencing used PBMCs, obtained at tuberculosis diagnosis. The receptors stem from an adult with tuberculosis. Each CDR3 is given with its conserved first and last residue.

TRBV7-2	CASSLTASGIQGELFF
TRBV10-3	CAISVTGRNTEAFF
TRBV30	CAWNLAGPYEQYF
TRBV27	CASSSGGPTEAFF
TRBV7-2	CASSSWTSDYEQYF
TRBV29-1	CSVGPREGAYEQYF
TRBV4-1	CASSQLAGSYEQYF
TRBV15	CATSRGGTASTDTQYF
TRBV5-4	CASSLGQGANFRGEQYF
TRBV30	CAWSLDRGWTEAFF
TRBV15	CATSRGAGIEAFF
TRBV7-6	CASSLRTMPNEQFF
TRBV6-5	CASGGAGYQPQHF
TRBV19	CATQGAGANVLTF
TRBV30	CAWRGGGNQPQHF
TRBV15	CATSRAGAGRGNIQYF
TRBV27	CASSLGQGFGNTIYF
TRBV5-6	CASSNFIGYTF
TRBV7-6	CASSLKASGTDTQYF
TRBV4-2	CASSPNLLTGPDYGYTF
TRBV5-1	CASSLDPSYGEKLFF
TRBV18	CASSPSHEQYF
TRBV19	CASSIRGETQYF
TRBV30	CAWSVGGLAFGEQFF
TRBV2	CASSRLAGSYNEQFF